The source of this T cell receptor (beta chain) is a study of blood T cell repertoires in COVID-19. Study-wide background: PBMCs, B-cell-depleted T cells, or T cells were the source of the cDNA or gDNA that made up the material.

In the authors' methods: By means of reference gene primer amplification, nucleated cell counts were estimated. Sequenced by immunoSEQ multiplex PCR; TCRdb stores in-frame clones only, minus some. From that table come the V and J calls and clone size; the DNA was used to work out D and trimming. The sample holds about 34,000 clones, about 90% seen once. Germline values: CDR1 SEHNR, CDR2 FQNEAQ (reference sequence). The CDR3 spans 18 residues. V was cut by 4 bases and J by 0 bases, with 22 bases left in between. The rearrangement uses TRBV7-9 and TRBJ2-7; possibly TRBD1 for D (6 bases). The sequenced sample was peripheral blood. The source is a man aged 55 to 69 with active COVID-19. CDR3 amino acids: CASSSLTGRIPSSYEQYF. CDR3 nucleotide sequence: TGTGCCAGCAGCTCCCTGACAGGCCGAATTCCGAGCTCCTACGAGCAGTACTTC. The full variable domain, completed using reference TRBV7-9 and TRBJ2-7, is DTGVSQNPRHKITKRGQNVTFRCDPISEHNRLYWYRQTLGQGPEFLTYFQNEAQLEKSRLLSDRFSAERPKGSFSTLEIQRTEQGDSAMYLCASSSLTGRIPSSYEQYFGPGTRLTVT.